A selection of T cell receptor beta chains follows, all from one sample in a study of T and B cells in COVID-19 patients. TCRdb independently ran MiXCR on the multiplex PCR reads; one entry per CDR3 protein. The sample carries about 3,800 distinct CDR3 sequences, under 30% recorded once. Sequenced material: blood. These receptors were taken from a human donor with active COVID-19. Each CDR3 is given with its conserved first and last residue. The order of the fields is D gene, V gene, clone size, J gene, CDR3 DNA, CDR3 protein. D genes are given only for firm matches. Size tells how often a clone was seen (once, few, many) or the class of an expanded clone, and some rows leave it out.

TRBD2	TRBV12-3/TRBV12-4	few	TRBJ2-7	TGTGCCAGCAGTCGATGGACTAGCGGGGCTTATGAGCAGTACTTC	CASSRWTSGAYEQYF
TRBD1	TRBV5-1	medium-sized	TRBJ2-5	TGTGCCAGCAGACGTGCAGGGGGACAAGAGACCCAGTACTTC	CASRRAGGQETQYF
TRBD2	TRBV9	NA	TRBJ2-5	TGTGCCAGCAGCCCCCAGGCGGGGAGGGGAGAGACCCAGTACTTC	CASSPQAGRGETQYF
NA	TRBV10-3	medium-sized	TRBJ1-1	TGTGCCATCAGTGAGTTAGGCAGGGACACTGAAGCTTTCTTT	CAISELGRDTEAFF
NA	TRBV24-1	many	TRBJ2-2	TGTGCCACCAGTGATCACGCAGGGGCGGACACCGGGGAGCTGTTTTTT	CATSDHAGADTGELFF
TRBD1	TRBV6-5	medium-sized	TRBJ2-5	TGTGCCAGCAGTTACTCGACAGGGGGAAAAGAGACCCAGTACTTC	CASSYSTGGKETQYF
NA	TRBV20-1	NA	TRBJ2-3	TGCAGTGCGCAACGGGGGGATACGCAGTATTTT	CSAQRGDTQYF
NA	TRBV11-3	large	TRBJ2-7	TGTGCCAGCAGCATTTCAACGGTCGGCGAGCAGTACTTC	CASSISTVGEQYF
TRBD1	TRBV5-4	medium-sized	TRBJ1-2	TGTGCCAGCAGCTTGGCCTGGGACAGGGATGGCTACACCTTC	CASSLAWDRDGYTF
TRBD2	TRBV20-1	NA	TRBJ2-7	TGCAGTGCAGGCGGGGGGGACAATCACTACGAGCAGTACTTC	CSAGGGDNHYEQYF
TRBD1	TRBV13	medium-sized	TRBJ2-4	TGTGCCAGCAGCCCGGGGGACAGGAGAAAAAACATTCAGTACTTC	CASSPGDRRKNIQYF
TRBD1	TRBV7-2	many	TRBJ2-7	TGTGCCAGCAGCCCCGGACAGGGTTGGAACGAGCAGTACTTC	CASSPGQGWNEQYF
TRBD1	TRBV6-5	medium-sized	TRBJ2-7	TGTGCCAGCAGTCGGGACAGGCGTGACGAGCAGTACTTC	CASSRDRRDEQYF
NA	TRBV4-1	NA	TRBJ1-1	NA	CASSPLFGPERAFF
NA	TRBV5-8	few	TRBJ2-1	TGTGCCAGCAGCTTGGTCGGCGGGTATTCTGGGCAGTTCTTC	CASSLVGGYSGQFF
NA	TRBV19	few	TRBJ1-3	TGTGCCAGTACCCGAGCCTGGGGGGGGATAAGCTCTGGAAACACCATATATTTT	CASTRAWGGISSGNTIYF
NA	TRBV6-5	NA	TRBJ2-7	TGTGCCAGCGGGCTCCCTGGGACCTACGAGCAGTACTTC	CASGLPGTYEQYF
TRBD2	TRBV27	medium-sized	TRBJ2-1	TGTGCCAGCAGTTTAGTGCGGGGGGCCTACAATGAGCAGTTCTTC	CASSLVRGAYNEQFF
NA	TRBV7-9	few	TRBJ1-2	TGTGCCAGCAGCAGCCTACGGGGCTCCTATGGCTACACCTTC	CASSSLRGSYGYTF
NA	TRBV29-1	medium-sized	TRBJ2-1	TGCAGCGTTGGGCAGAACTCCTACAATGAGCAGTTCTTC	CSVGQNSYNEQFF
NA	TRBV30	NA	TRBJ2-7	TGTGCCTGGAGTCCTTTCGATTATCCCTACGAGCAGTACTTC	CAWSPFDYPYEQYF
TRBD2	TRBV6-1	NA	TRBJ2-1	TGTGCCAGCAGTGAAGGTAGCGGGGGGCCCTACAATGAGCAGTTCTTC	CASSEGSGGPYNEQFF
TRBD2	TRBV4-3	few	TRBJ2-2	TGCGCCAGCAGCCAAGGTCCGGGGGGGCCGGACGGGGAGCTGTTTTTT	CASSQGPGGPDGELFF
NA	TRBV5-1	few	TRBJ2-5	TGCGCCAGCAGCTCCCCGGGGGAAGAGACCCAGTACTTC	CASSSPGEETQYF
TRBD2	TRBV12-3/TRBV12-4	NA	TRBJ2-3	TGTGCCAGCAGCACCACTAGCGGGGGGCAGGAGGCAGATACGCAGTATTTT	CASSTTSGGQEADTQYF
TRBD1	TRBV6-1	medium-sized	TRBJ2-2	TGTGCCAGCAGTTACCTGGTAGGGGGCGGGACCGGGGAGCTGTTTTTT	CASSYLVGGGTGELFF
TRBD1	TRBV30	medium-sized	TRBJ1-6	TGTGCCTGCCGGACAGGGGCTAATTCACCCCTCCACTTT	CACRTGANSPLHF
NA	TRBV11-3	NA	TRBJ1-6	TGTGCCAGCGGGCCCTCCCCGGTCGCTAATTCACCCCTCCACTTT	CASGPSPVANSPLHF
NA	TRBV13	medium-sized	TRBJ1-2	TGTGCCAGCAGCCAGGTGGGGGAGGGAAACTATGGCTACACCTTC	CASSQVGEGNYGYTF